This T cell receptor beta chain originates from a study of monozygotic twins with inflammatory bowel disease. Turning to this clonotype: As yet, its antigen is unknown.

The CDR3 has 15 amino acids. The germline gives CDR1 LNHDA, CDR2 SQIVND (reference sequence). Study conclusions and caveats: No one strong IBD-associated signal or clonotype was supported.

TCRdb re-called the 5' RACE reads; one entry per CDR3 protein, DNA not given. The table gives approximately 400,000 distinct CDR3 sequences; the top ten clones make up 2.4% of it. The sequenced sample was blood. The receptor was derived from a human donor with ulcerative colitis or Crohn's disease, or a healthy co-twin of an affected twin (not recorded which). The chain combines TRBV19 with TRBJ2-7; TCRdb outputs TRBD2, but without DNA this stays unchecked. CDR3 protein: CASSTGLAGAVEQYF.